The next 11 T cell receptor beta chains were all read from a single sample in a study of tumor-infiltrating lymphocytes in primary liver carcinoma. From 20-30 mg of unsorted bulk tissue, DNA and RNA were co-extracted together. From 450 to 600 ng total RNA, TCR beta cDNA was generated with a primer in the constant region. Slightly modified ARM-PCR, run as three nested multiplex PCR rounds, produced the TCR beta libraries. It was with TRBV1-TRBV30 forward primers and a C-beta reverse primer that the first two PCR rounds were run, at about 9 cycles each. One entry per CDR3 protein results from TCRdb running MiXCR on the multiplex PCR reads. The data contain roughly 32,000 distinct CDR3 sequences, over 65% of them singletons. Sequenced input: liver tumor tissue from sampling region 4. Subset denoted: tumor region T4, right-lateral pole. All receptors come from a man aged 35-49 years with primary liver carcinoma and hepatitis B virus infection.

Relative to its sample, this clonotype is medium-sized (0.01 to 0.1%). This chain links TRBV11-2 with TRBJ2-7; 7 bases map to TRBD1. CDR3 length equals 14 residues. Trimming took 2 bases from V and 1 from J; bases not matched to a gene: 2. Germline V gene sequence: CDR1 SGHAT, CDR2 FQNNGV. CDR3 amino acids: CASSLTGESYEQYF. CDR3 DNA: TGTGCCAGCAGCTTAACAGGGGAATCCTACGAGCAGTACTTC.

This clonotype came up many times. The chain combines TRBV4-3 with TRBJ2-1; D remains ambiguous. This CDR3 is built from 16 residues. In germline, CDR1 is LGHNA, CDR2 YSLEER. Trimming stripped 2 bases from V and 8 bases from J, with 19 bases between. In nucleotides, the CDR3 is TGCGCCAGCAGCCAATTCCCCCCCCCCGCGGACGATGAGCAGTTCTTC. It yields the protein CASSQFPPPADDEQFF.

The chain employs TRBV5-1 and TRBJ2-5, with 7 bases that match TRBD2. CDR3 size: 14 residues. Trimming took 9 bases from V and 3 from J; bases not matched to a gene: 11. Germline V gene lookup returns CDR1 SGHRS and CDR2 YFSETQ. CDR3 loop: CAITLSLAEETQYF. CDR3 nucleotide sequence: TGCGCCATCACCTTGAGCCTAGCGGAAGAGACCCAGTACTTC.

On this clonotype: At one boundary the junction diverges from the germline segment, which might be a read error. V usage is TRBV5-5 and J usage is TRBJ1-2, with D unresolved. The CDR3 is 16 amino acids. CDR1 is SGHKS and CDR2 is YYEKEE in the germline V gene (reference sequence). In DNA form, the CDR3 reads TGTGCCAGCAGCCCTCACCCGGACGGAACTAATTATGGGTACACCTTC. This codes for CASSPHPDGTNYGYTF.

In regard to this clonotype: Mismatch with germline at one junction end may stem from a read error. The rearrangement joins TRBV5-1 to TRBJ2-5; no clear D gene. CDR1 is SGHRS, CDR2 YFSETQ, per germline. This CDR3 is 14 amino acids long. In DNA, the CDR3 is TGCGGCAGCAGTCCCTCGGCAGCCCAAGAGACCCAGTACTTC. This gives the protein CGSSPSAAQETQYF.

This clonotype was picked up many times. This sequence joins TRBV28 and TRBJ2-1; 11 bases fit TRBD2. V lost 7 bases to trimming and J lost 9 bases; unmatched junction nucleotides: 14. The germline V gene has CDR1 MDHEN and CDR2 SYDVKM. The length of the CDR3 is 16 residues. The CDR3 bases are TGTGCCAGCACCCTACGACTAGCGGGATCTCGGAGTGAGCAGTTCTTC. Translating gives CASTLRLAGSRSEQFF.

Regarding this clonotype: This may be a read error: a much more frequent sequence differs by one nucleotide. This chain uses TRBV20-1 with TRBJ2-5; tentatively, D is TRBD1 (6 bases). This CDR3 comprises 13 residues. V was shortened by 6 bases and J by 8 bases, with 19 bases between the two germline ends. Germline V CDR1 and CDR2: DFQATT, SNEGSKA (reference sequence). The CDR3 coding sequence is TGCAGTGCGCTGGTCTGGGACACCCAAACCCAGTACTTC. Amino acid sequence: CSALVWDTQTQYF.

The V gene is TRBV28, the J gene TRBJ1-5; D might be TRBD1 (6 bases). V lost 7 bases to trimming and J lost 10 bases, with 20 bases between them. The CDR3 is made up of 14 amino acids. The germline V gene has CDR1 MDHEN and CDR2 SYDVKM. The DNA for the CDR3 is TGTGCCAGCACCCCAGGGGACGGCAAACAACCCCAGCATTTT. Its protein is CASTPGDGKQPQHF.

To note about this clonotype: Germline is not matched at one junction end, which may reflect a read error. The chain recombines TRBV29-1 with TRBJ1-1; D unclear. Germline values: CDR1 SQVTM, CDR2 ANQGSEA. CDR3 size: 15 residues. The CDR3 DNA sequence: TGCAGCGTTGGCCCAGGATGGGGAATGAACACTGGAGCTTTCTTT. It encodes CSVGPGWGMNTGAFF.

Relative to its sample, this clonotype is medium-sized. This chain connects TRBV6-5 to TRBJ2-2; D gene unclear. CDR3 length equals 13 residues. Between the trimmed V and J ends, which lost 2 bases and 3 bases, there was a span of 4 bases. Germline loops: CDR1 MNHEY, CDR2 SVGAGI. The DNA of the CDR3 is TGTGCCAGCAGTTACCAGGACACCGGGGAGCTGTTTTTT. Its protein is CASSYQDTGELFF.

This clonotype was counted a single time. A much larger clone lies one base from this, so it may be a read error. The conserved phenylalanine or tryptophan normally closing the CDR3 is absent here, so this likely arose from a read error. The chain uses TRBV10-3 and TRBJ1-5; no reliable D call. The germline V gene has CDR1 ENHRY and CDR2 SYGVKD. The CDR3 totals 14 residues. CDR3 sequence: CVISEVLQGQPQHS. CDR3 nucleotides: TGTGTCATCAGCGAGGTACTCCAAGGTCAGCCCCAGCATTCT.